The rows below give T cell receptor beta chains drawn from one sample of a study of CD8 T cells in Susac syndrome. TCRdb reanalysed the immunoSEQ multiplex PCR reads using MiXCR and keeps one entry per CDR3 protein. There are under 200,000 distinct CDR3 sequences in the sample; about 95% occur only once, and roughly 0.16% lies in the top ten. The sequenced sample was CD8+ T cells from PBMCs. These TCRs come from a human donor with multiple sclerosis. Each CDR3 is given without its conserved first and last residue.

j_gene,v_gene,CDR3aa
TRBJ2-1,TRBV2,ASSEGPTWDHDEQF
TRBJ2-5,TRBV18,ASSPPGTGDEETQY
TRBJ1-2,TRBV29-1,SVEVTYGYT
TRBJ2-4,TRBV20-1,SARDTAGAVYIQY
TRBJ2-1,TRBV12-3/TRBV12-4,ASSSIPFEQF
TRBJ1-1,TRBV9,ASSPLYRRPEAF
TRBJ2-7,TRBV29-1,SVEAGKYEQY
TRBJ1-2,TRBV20-1,SARDMGQGAIYGYT
TRBJ2-5,TRBV5-1,ASMGAIQETQY
TRBJ2-3,TRBV7-8,ASGKGTRADTQY
TRBJ2-3,TRBV28,ASTFGLHTQY
TRBJ1-5,TRBV28,ASSPPYGTEENQPQH
TRBJ1-2,TRBV29-1,SVINPPGQPYGYT
TRBJ1-2,TRBV7-9,ASSLAGGTGYLGYT
TRBJ2-7,TRBV12-3/TRBV12-4,ASNATGARDEQY
TRBJ2-7,TRBV30,AWSVSGTDPYEQY
TRBJ1-2,TRBV20-1,SAQLGYT
TRBJ1-2,TRBV15,ATSRDYGTDLAGYT
TRBJ2-2,TRBV12-3/TRBV12-4,AAAGAGELF
TRBJ1-1,TRBV5-6,ASSSGSEAF
TRBJ1-1,TRBV14,ASSLRGTGWTEAF
TRBJ2-2,TRBV24-1,ATSDFTGELF
TRBJ2-7,TRBV11-2,ASSLESGDYEQY
TRBJ1-5,TRBV9,ASSVEGESNQPQH
TRBJ2-3,TRBV4-1,ASSHRRGGADTQY
TRBJ2-7,TRBV19,ASSMLQGSYEQY
TRBJ1-1,TRBV9,ASSKGAREAF
TRBJ2-7,TRBV3-1,ASSPTGGGPYEQY
TRBJ2-3,TRBV7-9,ASSHEGWGTQY
TRBJ2-7,TRBV29-1,SVELLRQGTYEQY
TRBJ2-6,TRBV28,ASSVGGQGFSGANVLT
TRBJ2-3,TRBV6-5,ASSYSTVEGPDTQY
TRBJ1-2,TRBV12-5,ASGINLGRKYGYT
TRBJ2-5,TRBV24-1,ATSAKDSPIETQY
TRBJ2-3,TRBV27,ASSVSTDTQY
TRBJ2-3,TRBV7-2,ASSLNRVWLRGDTQY
TRBJ2-1,TRBV27,ASRPDSYNEQF
TRBJ2-7,TRBV10-2,ASRDQGNSYEQY
TRBJ2-3,TRBV6-2/TRBV6-3,ASSYGLYTDTQY
TRBJ1-2,TRBV27,ASSLIGGGYGYT
TRBJ1-2,TRBV1,TSSREPLRSYGYT
TRBJ2-1,TRBV29-1,SADTNNEQF
TRBJ1-2,TRBV4-1,ASSQVTGEYRGYT
TRBJ1-5,TRBV7-9,ASSMGQGLNQPQH
TRBJ2-7,TRBV7-8,ASSFGQGDSYEQY
TRBJ2-7,TRBV12-5,ASTGRDSYEQY
TRBJ2-7,TRBV11-2,ASSLEGSLNYEQY
TRBJ1-1,TRBV7-9,ASSLGGITEAF